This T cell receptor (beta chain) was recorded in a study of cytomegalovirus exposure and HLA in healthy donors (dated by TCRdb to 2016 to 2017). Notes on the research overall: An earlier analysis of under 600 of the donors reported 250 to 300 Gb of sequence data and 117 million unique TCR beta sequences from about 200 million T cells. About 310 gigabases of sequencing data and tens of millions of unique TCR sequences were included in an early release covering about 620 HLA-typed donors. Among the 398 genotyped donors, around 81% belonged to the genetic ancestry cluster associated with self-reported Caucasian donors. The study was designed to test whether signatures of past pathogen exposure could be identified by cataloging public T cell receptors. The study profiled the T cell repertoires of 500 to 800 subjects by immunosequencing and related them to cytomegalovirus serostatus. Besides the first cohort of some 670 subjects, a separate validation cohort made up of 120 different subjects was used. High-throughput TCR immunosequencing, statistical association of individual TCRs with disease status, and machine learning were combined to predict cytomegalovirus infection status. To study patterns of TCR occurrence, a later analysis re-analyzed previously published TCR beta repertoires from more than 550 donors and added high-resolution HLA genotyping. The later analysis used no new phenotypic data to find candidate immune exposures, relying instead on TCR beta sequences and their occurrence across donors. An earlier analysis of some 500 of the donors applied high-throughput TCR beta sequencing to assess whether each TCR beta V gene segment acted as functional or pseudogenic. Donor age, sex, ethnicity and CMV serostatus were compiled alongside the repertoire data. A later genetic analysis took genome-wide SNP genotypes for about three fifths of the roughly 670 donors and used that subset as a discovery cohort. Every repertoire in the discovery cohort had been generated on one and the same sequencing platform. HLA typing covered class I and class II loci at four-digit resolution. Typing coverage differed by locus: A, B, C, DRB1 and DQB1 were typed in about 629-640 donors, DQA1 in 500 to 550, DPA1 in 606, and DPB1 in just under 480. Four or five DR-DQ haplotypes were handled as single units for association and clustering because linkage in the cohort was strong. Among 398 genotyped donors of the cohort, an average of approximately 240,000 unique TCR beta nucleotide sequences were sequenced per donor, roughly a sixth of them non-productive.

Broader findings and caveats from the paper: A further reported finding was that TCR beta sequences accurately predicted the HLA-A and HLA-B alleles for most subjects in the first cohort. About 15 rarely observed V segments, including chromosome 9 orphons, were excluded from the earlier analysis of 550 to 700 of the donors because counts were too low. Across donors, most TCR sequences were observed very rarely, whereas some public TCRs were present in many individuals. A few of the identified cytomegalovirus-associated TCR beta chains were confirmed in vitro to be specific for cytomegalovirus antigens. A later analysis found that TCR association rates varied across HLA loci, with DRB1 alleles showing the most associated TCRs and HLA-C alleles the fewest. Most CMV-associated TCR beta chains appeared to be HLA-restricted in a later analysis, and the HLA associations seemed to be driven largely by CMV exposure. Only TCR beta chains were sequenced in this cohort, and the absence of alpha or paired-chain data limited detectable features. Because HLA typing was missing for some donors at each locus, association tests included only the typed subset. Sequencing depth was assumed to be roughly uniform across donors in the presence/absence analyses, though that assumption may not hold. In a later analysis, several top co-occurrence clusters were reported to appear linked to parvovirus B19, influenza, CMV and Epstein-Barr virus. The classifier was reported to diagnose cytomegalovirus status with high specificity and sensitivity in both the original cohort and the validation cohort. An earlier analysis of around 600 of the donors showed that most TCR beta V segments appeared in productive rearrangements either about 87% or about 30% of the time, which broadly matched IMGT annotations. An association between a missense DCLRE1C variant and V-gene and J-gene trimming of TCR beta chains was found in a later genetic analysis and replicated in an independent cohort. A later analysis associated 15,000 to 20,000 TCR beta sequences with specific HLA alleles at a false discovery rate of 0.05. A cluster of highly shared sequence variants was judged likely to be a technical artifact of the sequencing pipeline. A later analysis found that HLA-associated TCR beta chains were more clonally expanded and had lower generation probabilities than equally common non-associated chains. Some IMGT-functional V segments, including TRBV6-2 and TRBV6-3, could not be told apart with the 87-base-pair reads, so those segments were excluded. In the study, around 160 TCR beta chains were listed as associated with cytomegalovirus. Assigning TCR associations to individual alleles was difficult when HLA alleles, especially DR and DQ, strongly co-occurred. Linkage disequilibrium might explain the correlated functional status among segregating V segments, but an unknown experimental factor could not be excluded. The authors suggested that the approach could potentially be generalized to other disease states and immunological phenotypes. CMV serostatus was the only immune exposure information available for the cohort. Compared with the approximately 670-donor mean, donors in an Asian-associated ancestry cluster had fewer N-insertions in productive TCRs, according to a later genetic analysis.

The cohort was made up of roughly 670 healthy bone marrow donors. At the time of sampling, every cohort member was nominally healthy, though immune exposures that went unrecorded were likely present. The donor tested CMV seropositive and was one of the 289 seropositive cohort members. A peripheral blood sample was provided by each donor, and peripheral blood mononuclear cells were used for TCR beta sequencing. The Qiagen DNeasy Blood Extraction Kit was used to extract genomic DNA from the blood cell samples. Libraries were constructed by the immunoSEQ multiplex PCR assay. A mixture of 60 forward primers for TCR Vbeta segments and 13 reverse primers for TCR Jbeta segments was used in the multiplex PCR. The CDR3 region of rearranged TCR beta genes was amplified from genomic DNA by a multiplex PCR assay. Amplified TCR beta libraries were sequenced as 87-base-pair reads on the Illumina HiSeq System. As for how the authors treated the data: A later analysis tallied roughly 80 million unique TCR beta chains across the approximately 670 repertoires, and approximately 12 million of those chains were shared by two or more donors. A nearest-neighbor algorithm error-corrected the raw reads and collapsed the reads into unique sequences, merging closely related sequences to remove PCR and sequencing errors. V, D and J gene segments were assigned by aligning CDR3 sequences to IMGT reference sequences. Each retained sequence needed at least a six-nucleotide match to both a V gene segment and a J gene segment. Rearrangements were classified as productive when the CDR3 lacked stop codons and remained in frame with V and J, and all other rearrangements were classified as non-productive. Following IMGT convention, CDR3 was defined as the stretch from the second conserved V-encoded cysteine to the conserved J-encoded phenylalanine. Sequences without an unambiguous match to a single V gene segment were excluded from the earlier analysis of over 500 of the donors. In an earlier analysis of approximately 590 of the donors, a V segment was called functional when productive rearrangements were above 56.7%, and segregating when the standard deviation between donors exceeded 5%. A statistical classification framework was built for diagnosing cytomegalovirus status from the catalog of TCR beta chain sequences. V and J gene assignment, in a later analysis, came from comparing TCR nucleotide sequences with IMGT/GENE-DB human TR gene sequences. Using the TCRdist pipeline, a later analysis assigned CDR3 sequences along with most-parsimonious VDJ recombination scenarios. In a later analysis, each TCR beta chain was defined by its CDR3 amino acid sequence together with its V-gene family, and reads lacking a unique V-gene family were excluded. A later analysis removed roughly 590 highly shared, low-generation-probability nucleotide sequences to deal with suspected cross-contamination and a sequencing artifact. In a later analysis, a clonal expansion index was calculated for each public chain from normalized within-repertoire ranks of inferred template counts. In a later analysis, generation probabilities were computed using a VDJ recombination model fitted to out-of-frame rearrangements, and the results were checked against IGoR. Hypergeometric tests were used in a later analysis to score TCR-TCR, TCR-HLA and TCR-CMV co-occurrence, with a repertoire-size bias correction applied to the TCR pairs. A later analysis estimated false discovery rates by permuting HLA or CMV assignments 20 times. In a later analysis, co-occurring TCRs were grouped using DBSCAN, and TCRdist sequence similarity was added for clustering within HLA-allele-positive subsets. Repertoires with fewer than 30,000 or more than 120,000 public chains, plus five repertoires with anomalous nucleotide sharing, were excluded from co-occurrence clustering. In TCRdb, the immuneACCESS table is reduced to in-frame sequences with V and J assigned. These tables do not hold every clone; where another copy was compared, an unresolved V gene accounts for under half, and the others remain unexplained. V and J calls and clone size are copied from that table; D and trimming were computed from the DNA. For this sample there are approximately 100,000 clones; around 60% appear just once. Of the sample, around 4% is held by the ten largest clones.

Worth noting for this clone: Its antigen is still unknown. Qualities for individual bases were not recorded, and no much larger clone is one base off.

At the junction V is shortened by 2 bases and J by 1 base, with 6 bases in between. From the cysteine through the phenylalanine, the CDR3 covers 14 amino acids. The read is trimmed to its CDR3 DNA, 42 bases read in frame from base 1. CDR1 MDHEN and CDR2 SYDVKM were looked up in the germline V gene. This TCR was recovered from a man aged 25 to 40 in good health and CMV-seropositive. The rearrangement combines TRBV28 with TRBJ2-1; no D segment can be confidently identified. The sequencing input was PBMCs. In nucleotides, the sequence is TGTGCCAGCAGTTTAGGCAGATCCTACAATGAGCAGTTCTTC. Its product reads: CASSLGRSYNEQFF.